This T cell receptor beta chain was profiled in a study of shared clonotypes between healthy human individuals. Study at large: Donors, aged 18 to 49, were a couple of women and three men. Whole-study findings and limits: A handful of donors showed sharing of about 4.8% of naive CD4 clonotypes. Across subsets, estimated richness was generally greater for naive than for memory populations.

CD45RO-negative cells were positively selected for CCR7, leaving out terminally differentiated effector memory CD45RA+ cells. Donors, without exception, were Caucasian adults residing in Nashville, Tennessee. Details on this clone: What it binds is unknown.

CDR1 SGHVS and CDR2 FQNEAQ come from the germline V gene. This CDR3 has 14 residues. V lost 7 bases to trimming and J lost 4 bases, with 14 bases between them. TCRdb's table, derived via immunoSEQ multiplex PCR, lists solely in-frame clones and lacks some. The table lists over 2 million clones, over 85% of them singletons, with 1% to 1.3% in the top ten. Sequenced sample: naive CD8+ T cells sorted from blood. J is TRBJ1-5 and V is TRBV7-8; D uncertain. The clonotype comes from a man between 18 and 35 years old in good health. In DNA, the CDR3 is TGTGCCAGCACTGTAGGAGCGGCAAATCAGCCCCAGCATTTT. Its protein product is CASTVGAANQPQHF.